Each of the 22 T cell receptor beta chains below was sequenced from the same sample in a study. The sorted Tregs were CD4+CD25+CD127-/low cells. TCRdb itself ran the 5' RACE reads through MiXCR, one entry per CDR3 protein. The table has about 57,000 distinct CDR3 sequences, approximately 26% seen once; the top ten hold 2% to 2.5%. Sequenced input: tumor-infiltrating Tregs sorted from the breast tumor. The receptors were gathered from a female donor with breast cancer.

The chain joins TRBV3-1 to TRBJ2-7; unclear D gene. Germline CDR1 is LGHDT and CDR2 is YNNKEL (reference sequence). Trimming cost V 1 base and J 1 base, with 5 bases left between them. The CDR3 runs to 13 residues. The CDR3 bases are TGTGCCAGCAGCCAAGTAGCTTCCTACGAGCAGTACTTC. Translation gives CASSQVASYEQYF.

This clonotype was observed a handful of times. The chain has TRBV24-1 and TRBJ1-2; D is unclear. Between the trimmed V and J ends, which lost 5 bases and 4 bases, there was a span of 10 bases. Germline CDR1 and CDR2: KGHDR and SFDVKD. This CDR3 comprises 13 residues. The CDR3 bases are TGTGCCACCAGTGTAACTGAGACCTATGGCTACACCTTC. Protein: CATSVTETYGYTF.

The chain combines TRBV5-1 with TRBJ2-1; 8 bases align to TRBD1. V was pared by 0 bases and J by 7 bases, with 9 bases of the junction left unmatched. CDR3 length equals 16 residues. Germline values: CDR1 SGHRS, CDR2 YFSETQ. CDR3 DNA: TGCGCCAGCAGCTTGGAACCAGGGGGCGCATTTAATGAGCAGTTCTTC. Translation gives CASSLEPGGAFNEQFF. Filled out from reference TRBV5-1 and TRBJ2-1, the complete variable domain reads KAGVTQTPRYLIKTRGQQVTLSCSPISGHRSVSWYQQTPGQGLQFLFEYFSETQRNKGNFPGRFSGRQFSNSRSEMNVSTLELGDSALYLCASSLEPGGAFNEQFFGPGTRLTVL.

This clonotype has ten or more counts. J is TRBJ2-1 and V is TRBV6-1; tentatively, D is TRBD1 or TRBD2 (6 bases each). Trimming removed 4 bases at V and 4 bases at J, with 14 bases between. The CDR3 loop spans 15 amino acids. CDR1 MNHNS and CDR2 SASEGT come from the germline V gene. The CDR3 coding sequence is TGTGCCAGCAGTGGAGGGGGGCTGGGTTACAATGAGCAGTTCTTC. Amino acid sequence: CASSGGGLGYNEQFF.

The gene calls are TRBV18 and TRBJ2-7; D uncertain. Looked up from germline, CDR1 is KGHSH and CDR2 is LQKENI. CDR3 size: 14 residues. The V gene lost 2 bases and the J gene lost 2 bases, with 10 bases spanning the gap. The CDR3 reads CASSPIPAAYEQYF. The DNA for the CDR3 is TGTGCCAGCTCACCAATCCCCGCCGCCTACGAGCAGTACTTC. The full variable domain, with the rest looked up from reference TRBV18 and TRBJ2-7, is NAGVMQNPRHLVRRRGQEARLRCSPMKGHSHVYWYRQLPEEGLKFMVYLQKENIIDESGMPKERFSAEFPKEGPSILRIQQVVRGDSAAYFCASSPIPAAYEQYFGPGTRLTVT.

The rearrangement joins TRBV7-9 to TRBJ1-2; unclear D gene. Germline CDR1 SEHNR, CDR2 FQNEAQ (reference sequence). The CDR3 has 13 residues. Trimming left V 0 bases short and J 6 bases short, with 8 bases between. The CDR3 bases are TGTGCCAGCAGCTTAGCCCGGGAGCATGGCTACACCTTC. Translating gives CASSLAREHGYTF.

This clonotype showed up just a few times. This chain connects TRBV27 to TRBJ1-3, with 7 bases fitting TRBD1. CDR1 is MNHEY, CDR2 SMNVEV, per germline (reference sequence). The CDR3 is 14 residues long. With 5 bases clipped from V and 7 bases from J, the junction kept 8 bases outside the gene matches. The DNA of the CDR3 is TGTGCCAGCAGTCCTAGACAGGGCTCGAACACCATATATTTT. This translates into CASSPRQGSNTIYF.

This clonotype was recorded many times. This sequence joins TRBV20-1 and TRBJ2-4; no reliable D call. The CDR3 loop spans 13 amino acids. V lost 3 bases, J lost 0 bases, and 6 bases lay in between. Germline values: CDR1 DFQATT, CDR2 SNEGSKA (reference sequence). CDR3 nucleotide sequence: TGCAGTGCTAGGCTTGTAGCCAAAAACATTCAGTACTTC. Amino acids: CSARLVAKNIQYF.

This clonotype was recorded at least ten times. The chain couples TRBV5-1 to TRBJ2-1, with D maybe TRBD1 (5 bases). There are 14 residues in the CDR3. With 4 bases removed from V and 3 bases from J, the gap between germline ends came to 11 bases. Germline CDR1 SGHRS, CDR2 YFSETQ. CDR3 sequence: CASSRGDGYNEQFF. DNA of the CDR3: TGCGCCAGCAGCAGGGGCGATGGCTACAATGAGCAGTTCTTC.

The rearrangement uses TRBV9 and TRBJ2-3, with 9 bases lining up with TRBD2. The V gene end was trimmed by 4 bases and the J gene end by 5 bases; junction bases not matched to a gene: 17. This CDR3 is built from 18 residues. The V gene's germline CDR1 is SGDLS and CDR2 YYNGEE. DNA for the CDR3: TGTGCCAGCAGCCCCAACCCCACCGGGACTAGCTCTCTAGATACGCAGTATTTT. As protein: CASSPNPTGTSSLDTQYF.

This clonotype was detected only once. The junction differs from germline at one of its ends, possibly a read error. The CDR3 region has the DNA TGTGCCAGCACCCTGTCCGCGGGAGCTAACTATGGCCACACCTTC. Translating it yields CASTLSAGANYGHTF. This chain joins TRBV6-5 and TRBJ1-2; D is unresolved. CDR3 length: 15 amino acids. CDR1 MNHEY and CDR2 SVGAGI come from the germline V gene.

By sample fraction, this clonotype is medium-sized (0.01 to 0.1%). This chain links TRBV29-1 with TRBJ1-5; the D is unclear. The CDR3 totals 13 residues. In germline, CDR1 is SQVTM, CDR2 ANQGSEA. V lost 2 bases, J lost 6 bases, and 11 bases lay in between. CDR3 residues: CSVEYAGGQPQHF. The CDR3 DNA is TGCAGCGTTGAATACGCAGGTGGTCAGCCCCAGCATTTT.

The V and J genes are TRBV6-6 and TRBJ2-7; a weak D match, TRBD2 (6 bases). Trimming pared 1 base from V and 0 bases from J, leaving 13 bases between. The CDR3 runs 16 residues. Germline loops: CDR1 MNHNY, CDR2 SVGAGI (reference sequence). CDR3 sequence: CASSYFTSSSSYEQYF. The CDR3 nucleotides are TGTGCCAGCAGTTACTTCACTAGCTCTAGCTCCTACGAGCAGTACTTC.

The genes are TRBV2 and TRBJ2-7; no definite D call. The CDR3 is 12 residues long. V gave up 4 bases and J gave up 1 base, with 5 bases separating them. Germline V gives CDR1 SNHLY, CDR2 FYNNEI. CDR3 in amino acids: CASSGSSYEQYF. The CDR3 bases are TGTGCCAGCAGTGGGTCATCCTACGAGCAGTACTTC.

This chain's CDR3 is CASSLVVEGANEQFF. Written as DNA, the CDR3 is TGCGCCAGCAGCTTGGTCGTGGAGGGGGCCAATGAGCAGTTCTTC. The chain combines TRBV5-1 with TRBJ2-1; TRBD1 is a possible D gene (7 bases). CDR1 and CDR2 from the germline V gene are SGHRS and YFSETQ. There are 15 residues in the CDR3. Trimming stripped 0 bases from V and 6 bases from J, with 13 bases between.

This clonotype was counted only a few times. This sequence joins TRBV2 and TRBJ1-2; no reliable D call. Germline-derived CDR1 and CDR2 are SNHLY and FYNNEI. Trimming removed 6 bases from V and 4 bases from J, with 12 bases in between. There are 13 residues in the CDR3. DNA for the CDR3: TGTGCCAGCAGAGTAGAGGGAGCCTATGGCTACACCTTC. Translated, it gives CASRVEGAYGYTF.

As for this clonotype: A much larger clonotype is one base distant, so this may be a read error. The CDR3 region is CASTQSGTGGGQYF. CDR3 nucleotide sequence: TGTGCCAGCACACAATCCGGGACAGGGGGCGGGCAGTACTTC. The chain joins TRBV6-2 or TRBV6-3 to TRBJ2-7; 12 bases are shared with TRBD1. Per germline, CDR1 MNHEY and CDR2 SVGEGT. The CDR3 consists of 14 residues. V lost 7 bases, J lost 9 bases, and 10 bases stayed unmatched.

In this sample, this clonotype turned up a few times. This chain joins TRBV9 and TRBJ2-1, with D uncertain. V lost 5 bases, J lost 5 bases, and 14 bases lay in between. Per the germline V gene, CDR1 is SGDLS and CDR2 is YYNGEE. The CDR3 loop spans 14 amino acids. This chain's CDR3 is CASSVGVQDNEQFF. The CDR3 DNA reads TGTGCCAGCAGTGTTGGAGTTCAGGACAATGAGCAGTTCTTC. Combining the CDR3 with reference TRBV9 and TRBJ2-1 gives the whole variable domain DSGVTQTPKHLITATGQRVTLRCSPRSGDLSVYWYQQSLDQGLQFLIQYYNGEERAKGNILERFSAQQFPDLHSELNLSSLELGDSALYFCASSVGVQDNEQFFGPGTRLTVL.

By sample fraction, this clonotype is medium-sized. J is TRBJ1-1 and V is TRBV4-2; D gene unclear. CDR3 length: 14 amino acids. Trimming left V 1 base short and J 5 bases short, with 11 bases between. CDR1 LGHNA and CDR2 YNFKEQ come from the germline V gene. The CDR3 loop is CASSQASIETEAFF. CDR3 nucleotide sequence: TGTGCCAGCAGCCAAGCCTCAATTGAGACTGAAGCTTTCTTT.

In the case of this clonotype: This clone may be a read error of a much larger clone one base away. The V gene is TRBV20-1, the J gene TRBJ2-7; the D gene could be TRBD1 or TRBD2 (5 bases each). The CDR3 is 15 residues long. V gave up 8 bases and J gave up 5 bases, with 25 bases separating them. The germline V gene encodes CDR1 DFQATT and CDR2 SNEGSKA (reference sequence). The CDR3 here is CSTHKGGGSGDEQYF. CDR3 in DNA: TGCAGTACGCACAAAGGTGGGGGTTCCGGCGACGAGCAGTACTTC.

V is TRBV7-2 and J is TRBJ2-3; 12 nucleotides match TRBD2. The CDR3 sequence is 18 residues long. V gave up 2 bases and J gave up 4 bases; unmatched junction bases: 10. The germline V gene encodes CDR1 SGHTA and CDR2 FQGNSA. CDR3 bases: TGTGCCAGCAGCTTATATTCGACTAGCGGGAGTCGGGCAGATACGCAGTATTTT. Translated: CASSLYSTSGSRADTQYF.

At least ten counts were recorded for this clonotype. This sequence joins TRBV6-2 or TRBV6-3 and TRBJ2-6, with D possibly TRBD1 on 5 matching bases. Trimming took 6 bases from V and 0 from J, leaving 9 bases between them. This CDR3 has 15 residues. The germline V gene encodes CDR1 MNHEY and CDR2 SVGEGT. The CDR3 DNA is TGTGCCAGCAGCCACCAGGGCTCTGGGGCCAACGTCCTGACTTTC. It is translated as CASSHQGSGANVLTF.